This TCR beta chain derives from a study of PD-L1 blockade in urothelial cancer. This clone appeared a few times. Pretreatment and on-treatment blood mononuclear cell samples were taken, totaling between 1 and 8 time points per patient. CDR1 and CDR2 from the germline V gene are SNHLY and FYNNEI. CDR3 size: 14 residues. V lost 3 bases and J 3 bases, leaving 12 bases between the germline ends. Libraries were prepared by immunoSEQ multiplex PCR; TCRdb keeps only in-frame clonotypes and omits some of them. The sample holds about 32,000 clones; about 89% are singletons and the top ten take under 4%. This receptor was taken from a man aged 45 to 65 with urothelial cancer. The chain links TRBV2 to TRBJ2-7; D perhaps matches TRBD2 (6 bases). This material consisted of PBMCs, taken around atezolizumab (anti-PD-L1) treatment. The CDR3 is CASSDAGLSYEQYF. For the CDR3, the DNA is TGTGCCAGCAGTGACGCGGGACTGAGCTACGAGCAGTACTTC.